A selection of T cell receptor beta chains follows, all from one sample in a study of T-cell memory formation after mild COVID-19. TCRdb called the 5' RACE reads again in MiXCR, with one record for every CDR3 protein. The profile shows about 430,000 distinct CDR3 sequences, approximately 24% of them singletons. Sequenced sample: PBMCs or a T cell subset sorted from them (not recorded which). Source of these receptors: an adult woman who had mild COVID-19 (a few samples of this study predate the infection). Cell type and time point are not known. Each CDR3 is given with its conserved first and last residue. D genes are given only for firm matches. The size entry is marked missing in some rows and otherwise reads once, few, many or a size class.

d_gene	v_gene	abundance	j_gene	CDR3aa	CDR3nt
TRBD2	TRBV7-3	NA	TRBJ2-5	CASSRSGRGETQYF	TGTGCCAGCAGCCGTAGCGGGAGAGGAGAGACCCAGTACTTC
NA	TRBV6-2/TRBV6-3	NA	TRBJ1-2	CASSYSREKGVRVRGYTF	TGTGCCAGCAGTTACTCGCGTGAGAAGGGGGTTAGAGTTCGTGGCTACACCTTC
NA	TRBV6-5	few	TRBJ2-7	CASQSPYEQYF	TGTGCCAGCCAGAGTCCCTACGAGCAGTACTTC
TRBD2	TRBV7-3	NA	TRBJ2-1	CASSLRGLAGLAYNEQFF	TGTGCCAGCAGCCTCCGGGGACTAGCGGGGTTGGCCTACAATGAGCAGTTCTTC
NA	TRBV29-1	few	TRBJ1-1	CSVTDGMNTEAFF	TGCAGCGTGACGGACGGTATGAACACTGAAGCTTTCTTT
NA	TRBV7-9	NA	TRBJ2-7	CASSIGRPEQYF	TGTGCCAGCAGCATAGGGAGGCCGGAGCAGTACTTC
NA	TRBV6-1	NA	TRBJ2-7	CASSENIYYEQYF	TGTGCCAGCAGTGAAAACATTTACTACGAGCAGTACTTC
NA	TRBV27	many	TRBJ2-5	CASSVYTRGETQYF	TGTGCCAGCAGTGTCTACACTAGGGGGGAGACCCAGTACTTC
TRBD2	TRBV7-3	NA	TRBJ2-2	CASRPSGGDTGELFF	TGTGCCAGCAGACCTAGCGGGGGAGATACCGGGGAGCTGTTTTTT
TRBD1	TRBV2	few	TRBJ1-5	CASRGDRGSNQPQHF	TGTGCCAGCAGGGGGGACAGGGGCAGCAATCAGCCCCAGCATTTT
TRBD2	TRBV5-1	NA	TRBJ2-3	CASSPGLAGAPPRDTQYF	TGCGCCAGCAGCCCTGGACTAGCGGGGGCCCCCCCAAGAGATACGCAGTATTTT
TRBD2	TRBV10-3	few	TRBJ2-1	CAISLGGATYNEQFF	TGTGCCATCAGTCTCGGGGGGGCAACTTACAATGAGCAGTTCTTC
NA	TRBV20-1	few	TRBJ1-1	CSARETVAAFF	TGCAGTGCTAGAGAAACGGTAGCGGCTTTCTTT
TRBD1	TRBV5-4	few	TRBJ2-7	CASSNPGTGGYEQYF	TGTGCCAGCAGCAACCCCGGGACAGGGGGCTACGAGCAGTACTTC
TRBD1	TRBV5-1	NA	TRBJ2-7	CASSFPGQGWYEQYF	TGCGCCAGCAGCTTCCCGGGACAGGGGTGGTACGAGCAGTACTTC
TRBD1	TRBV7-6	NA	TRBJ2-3	CASSFGTADTQYF	TGTGCCAGCAGCTTCGGGACAGCAGATACGCAGTATTTT
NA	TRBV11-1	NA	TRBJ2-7	CASSHGWYQEPRSYEQYF	TGTGCCAGCAGCCACGGGTGGTATCAGGAGCCTAGGTCCTACGAGCAGTACTTC
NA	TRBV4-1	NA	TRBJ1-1	CASSEGIPGTEAFF	TGCGCCAGCAGCGAGGGGATCCCGGGGACTGAAGCTTTCTTT
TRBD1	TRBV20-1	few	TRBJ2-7	CSARVGTGREQYF	TGCAGTGCTAGAGTTGGGACAGGGCGCGAGCAGTACTTC
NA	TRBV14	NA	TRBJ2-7	CASSQDAGPHYEQYF	TGTGCCAGCAGCCAAGATGCAGGCCCCCACTACGAGCAGTACTTC
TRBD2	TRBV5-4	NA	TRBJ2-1	CASSSKLAGASYNEQFF	TGTGCCAGCAGCAGCAAACTAGCGGGAGCTTCCTACAATGAGCAGTTCTTC
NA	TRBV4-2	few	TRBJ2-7	CASSQGRAGNYEQYF	TGTGCCAGCAGCCAAGGAAGGGCGGGGAATTACGAGCAGTACTTC
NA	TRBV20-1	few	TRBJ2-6	CSARESGGSYGANVLTF	TGCAGTGCTAGGGAGTCAGGGGGGTCTTATGGGGCCAACGTCCTGACTTTC
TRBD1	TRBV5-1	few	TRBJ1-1	CASSPTGGITEAFF	TGCGCCAGCAGCCCCACAGGGGGCATAACTGAAGCTTTCTTT
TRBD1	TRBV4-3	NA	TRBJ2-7	CASSLQTGGLPYEQYF	TGCGCCAGCAGCCTTCAGACAGGGGGCCTTCCCTACGAGCAGTACTTC
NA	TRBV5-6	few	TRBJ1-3	CASSLPVQVSGNTIYF	TGTGCCAGCAGCTTACCTGTACAAGTCTCTGGAAACACCATATATTTT
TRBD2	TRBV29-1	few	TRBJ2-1	CSVLAGGPFNEQFF	TGCAGCGTATTAGCGGGGGGGCCATTCAATGAGCAGTTCTTC
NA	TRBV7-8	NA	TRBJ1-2	CASTGEGRSYGYTF	TGTGCCAGCACCGGAGAGGGCCGGAGCTATGGCTACACCTTC
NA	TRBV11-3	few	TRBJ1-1	CASSLREPNTEAFF	TGTGCCAGCAGCCTGAGGGAGCCGAACACTGAAGCTTTCTTT
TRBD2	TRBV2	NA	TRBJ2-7	CASSEAGGPHEQYF	TGTGCCAGCAGTGAGGCGGGAGGGCCCCACGAGCAGTACTTC
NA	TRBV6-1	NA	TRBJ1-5	CASSELAGTNQPQHF	TGTGCCAGCAGTGAATTGGCAGGGACCAATCAGCCCCAGCATTTT
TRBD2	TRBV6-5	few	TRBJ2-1	CASSPPGLASNEQFF	TGTGCCAGCAGTCCCCCAGGACTAGCCTCAAATGAGCAGTTCTTC
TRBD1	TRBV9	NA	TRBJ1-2	CASSPSAGQGYGYTF	TGTGCCAGCAGCCCTTCGGCGGGACAGGGATATGGCTACACCTTC
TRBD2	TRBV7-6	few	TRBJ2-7	CASSSPGLAGLSSYEQYF	TGTGCCAGCAGCTCCCCCGGACTAGCGGGACTTAGCTCCTACGAGCAGTACTTC
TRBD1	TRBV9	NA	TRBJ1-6	CASSASGTANSPLHF	TGTGCCAGCAGCGCCTCAGGGACAGCTAATTCACCCCTCCACTTT
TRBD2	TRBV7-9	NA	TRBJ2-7	CASSFPSGRAYEQYF	TGTGCCAGCAGCTTTCCTAGCGGGAGGGCCTACGAGCAGTACTTC
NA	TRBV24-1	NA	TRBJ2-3	CATSGISDTQYF	TGTGCCACCAGTGGGATATCAGATACGCAGTATTTT
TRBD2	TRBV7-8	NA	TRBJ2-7	CASSLIAGDSYEQYF	TGTGCCAGCAGCTTAATAGCGGGAGACTCTTACGAGCAGTACTTC
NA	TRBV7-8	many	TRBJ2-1	CASSHGYNEQFF	TGTGCCAGCAGCCATGGCTACAATGAGCAGTTCTTC
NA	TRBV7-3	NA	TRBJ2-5	CASSLGRSQETQYF	TGTGCCAGCAGCTTAGGCCGGAGTCAGGAGACCCAGTACTTC
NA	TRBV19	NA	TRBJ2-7	CASSIVEGRNLYEQYF	TGTGCCAGTAGTATAGTCGAGGGGCGCAACTTATACGAGCAGTACTTC
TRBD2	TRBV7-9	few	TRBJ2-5	CASSPTSGEETQYF	TGTGCCAGCAGCCCGACTAGCGGGGAAGAGACCCAGTACTTC
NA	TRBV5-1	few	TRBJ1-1	CASSRSWNTEAFF	TGCGCCAGCAGCCGGAGCTGGAACACTGAAGCTTTCTTT
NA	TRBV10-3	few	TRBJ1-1	CAISLGANTEAFF	TGTGCCATCAGTTTGGGGGCGAACACTGAAGCTTTCTTT
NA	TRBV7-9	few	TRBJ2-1	CASSSFRTDEQFF	TGTGCCAGCAGCTCATTTAGGACGGATGAGCAGTTCTTC
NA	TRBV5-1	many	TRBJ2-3	CASSPDRTDTQYF	TGCGCCAGCAGTCCTGATCGTACAGATACGCAGTATTTT
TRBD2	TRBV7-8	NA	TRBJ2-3	CASSPSAGLGVFDTQYF	TGTGCCAGCAGCCCGAGTGCGGGACTAGGTGTTTTCGATACGCAGTATTTT
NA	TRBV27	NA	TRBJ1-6	CASSQVRGNSPLHF	TGTGCCAGCAGTCAAGTCCGGGGGAATTCACCCCTCCACTTT
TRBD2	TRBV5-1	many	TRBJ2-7	CASSQMAGGPYEQYF	TGCGCCAGCAGCCAGATGGCGGGGGGGCCTTACGAGCAGTACTTC
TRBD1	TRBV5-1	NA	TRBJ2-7	CASSRPSGTGVRDEQYF	TGCGCCAGCAGCAGACCATCCGGGACAGGGGTTCGGGACGAGCAGTACTTC
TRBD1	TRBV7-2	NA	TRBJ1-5	CASSLRQGTGEPQHF	TGTGCCAGCAGCTTAAGGCAGGGGACAGGGGAGCCCCAGCATTTT
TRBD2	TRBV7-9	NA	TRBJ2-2	CASSPLAGGPGYTGELFF	TGTGCCAGCAGCCCACTAGCGGGAGGGCCCGGTTACACCGGGGAGCTGTTTTTT